This T cell receptor beta chain was identified during a study of T-cell reconstitution after alpha-beta-depleted transplantation in children. General observations from the study: After transplant, high TCRbeta diversity at day 60 in some patients arose from surviving recipient T cells and thymic progenitors.

A word on this clonotype: Its antigen is unidentified.

Per germline, CDR1 SGHAT and CDR2 FQNNGV. Trimming took 1 base from V and 5 from J, leaving 14 bases between them. CDR3 length: 15 residues. Library preparation (for TCRbeta) was performed with unique molecular identifiers. Using its own MiXCR run on the PCR reads, TCRdb lists one record per CDR3 protein. The sample includes 550,000 to 600,000 distinct CDR3 sequences, roughly 23% of them seen just once. The receptor was derived from a boy less than two years old who had a stem cell transplant for acute myeloid leukemia, so the T cells may come from the graft donor. This chain connects TRBV11-2 to TRBJ2-5; a possible D gene is TRBD1 (6 bases). Here the sequenced sample was PBMCs, mostly from graft donor cells, taken 360 days after TCRalphabeta/CD19-depleted stem cell transplant. CDR3 amino acids: CASSLVPRQGETQYF. The CDR3 DNA follows: TGTGCCAGCAGCTTAGTTCCCCGGCAGGGGGAGACCCAGTACTTC.